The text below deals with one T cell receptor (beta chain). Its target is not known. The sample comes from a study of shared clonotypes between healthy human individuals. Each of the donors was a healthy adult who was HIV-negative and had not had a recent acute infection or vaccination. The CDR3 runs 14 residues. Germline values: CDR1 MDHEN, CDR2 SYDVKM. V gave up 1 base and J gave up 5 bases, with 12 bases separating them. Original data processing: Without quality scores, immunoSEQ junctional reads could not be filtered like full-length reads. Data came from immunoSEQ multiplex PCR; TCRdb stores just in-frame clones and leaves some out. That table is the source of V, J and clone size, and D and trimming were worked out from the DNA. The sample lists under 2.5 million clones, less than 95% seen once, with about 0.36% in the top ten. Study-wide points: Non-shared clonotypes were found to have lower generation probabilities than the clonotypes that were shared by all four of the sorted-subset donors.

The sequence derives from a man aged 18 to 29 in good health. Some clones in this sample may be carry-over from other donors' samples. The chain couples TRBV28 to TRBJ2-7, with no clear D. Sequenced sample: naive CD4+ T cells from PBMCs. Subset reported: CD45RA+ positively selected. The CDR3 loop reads CASSLSRQADEQYF. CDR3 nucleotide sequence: TGTGCCAGCAGTTTATCCCGGCAGGCAGACGAGCAGTACTTC.